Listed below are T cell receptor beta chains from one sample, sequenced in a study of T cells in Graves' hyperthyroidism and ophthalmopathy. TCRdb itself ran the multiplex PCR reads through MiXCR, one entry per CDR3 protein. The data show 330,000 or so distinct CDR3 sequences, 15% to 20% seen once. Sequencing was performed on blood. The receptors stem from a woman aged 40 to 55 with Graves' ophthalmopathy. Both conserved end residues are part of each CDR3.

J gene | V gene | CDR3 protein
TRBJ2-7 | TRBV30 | CAWRGTKGLAASSYEQYF
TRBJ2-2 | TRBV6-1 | CASRRAGEATGELFF
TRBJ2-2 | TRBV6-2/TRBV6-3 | CASSLTRLGTNTGELFF
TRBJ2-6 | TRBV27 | CASSFGGTMSLGANVLTF
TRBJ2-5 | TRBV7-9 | CASSSFDRMETQYF
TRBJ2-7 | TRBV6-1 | CASSEKPSEVSEQYF
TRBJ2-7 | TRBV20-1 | CSANELAGIGEQYF
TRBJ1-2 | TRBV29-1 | CSVEGWGGFAGYTF
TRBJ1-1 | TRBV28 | CATIQGGDTEAFF
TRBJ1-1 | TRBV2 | CASSLVSRVAAFF
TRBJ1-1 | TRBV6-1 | CASLGSLNTEAFF
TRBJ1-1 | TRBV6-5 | CASSYSTGQAFF
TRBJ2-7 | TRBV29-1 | CSASGGTGGTGYEQYF
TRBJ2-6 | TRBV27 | CASTSFSGANVLTF
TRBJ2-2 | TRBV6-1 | CASKDSSNTGELFF
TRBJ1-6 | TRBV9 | CASSAGTGNSPLHF